Listed below are T cell receptor beta chains from one sample, sequenced in a study of OX40 agonist ivuxolimab in advanced cancers. Method: immunoSEQ multiplex PCR; TCRdb's copy keeps in-frame clones and lacks some. The sample consists of some 70,000 clones, about four fifths of them appearing once. Sequencing used CD4+ or CD8+ T cells sorted from blood, obtained in a trial of the OX40 agonist ivuxolimab. These receptors originate from an adult with an advanced solid tumor such as melanoma, head and neck, liver or kidney cancer. The CDR3 runs from the conserved cysteine through the conserved F or W.

cdr3_aa j_call v_call
CASSLPGGASTNYGYTF TRBJ1-2 TRBV11-2
CASSLVPDRFSGNTIYF TRBJ1-3 TRBV7-9
CASSVGRVFSGANVLTF TRBJ2-6 TRBV9
CASSGRLAGISYNEQFF TRBJ2-1 TRBV7-2
CASSRRQDNSPLHF TRBJ1-6 TRBV5-6
CASAGQGSNQPQHF TRBJ1-5 TRBV10-2
CASSTRQGWGEQYF TRBJ2-7 TRBV7-2
CASSVLAGNTGELFF TRBJ2-2 TRBV9
CASTLRERQNTGELFF TRBJ2-2 TRBV19
CASSIRNSNSGNTIYF TRBJ1-3 TRBV19
CASTRLAAGEQFF TRBJ2-1 TRBV10-2
CASSESQGIHTEAFF TRBJ1-1 TRBV10-1
CASSLARTTDTQYF TRBJ2-3 TRBV7-9
CASSSQLGAGGSSYEQYF NA TRBV4-3
CASSSGGLAIFYEQYF TRBJ2-7 TRBV28
CASSDKGREGSPLHF TRBJ1-6 TRBV2
CASSLAGHGNGEQFF TRBJ2-1 TRBV7-2
CASSSQGRGFSYEQFF TRBJ2-1 TRBV11-1
CASSLSRPNSPLHF TRBJ1-6 TRBV5-1
CAIPLRGCEREKLFF TRBJ1-4 TRBV21-1
CASSLSRGINTF TRBJ1-2 TRBV7-9
CASSSGTSVETQYF TRBJ2-5 TRBV6-5
CASSPRVGTGGILNEQFF TRBJ2-1 TRBV9